The 23 T cell receptor beta chains reported below all come from one sample, sequenced in a study of OX40 agonist ivuxolimab in advanced cancers. The assay was immunoSEQ multiplex PCR, and TCRdb's table has in-frame clones only and misses some. Among approximately 28,000 clones listed, about nine tenths were seen once. The specimen was CD4+ or CD8+ T cells sorted from blood, collected in a trial of the OX40 agonist ivuxolimab. The receptors come from an adult with an advanced solid tumor such as melanoma, head and neck, liver or kidney cancer.

This chain connects TRBV14 to TRBJ2-7, with D tentatively TRBD1 (6 bases). Germline CDR1 SGHDN, CDR2 FVKESK. With 0 bases removed from V and 3 bases from J, the gap between germline ends came to 15 bases. This CDR3 has 16 residues. The CDR3 DNA follows: TGTGCCAGCAGCCAAGATCTGGGAACAGGGCACTACGAGCAGTACTTC. It yields the protein CASSQDLGTGHYEQYF.

The chain has TRBV27 and TRBJ2-7; D call uncertain. The length of the CDR3 is 15 residues. Germline V gene lookup returns CDR1 MNHEY and CDR2 SMNVEV (reference sequence). The V end lost 6 bases, the J end lost 4 bases, and 19 bases lay between the germline ends. CDR3 nucleotides: TGTGCCAGCAGGAACCCCGTTGGGGAAGGATACGAGCAGTACTTC. It yields the protein CASRNPVGEGYEQYF.

The chain is built from TRBV7-3 and TRBJ2-3; D possibly corresponds to TRBD2 (7 bases). Trimming shortened V by 1 base and J by 8 bases, and 13 bases separated the two germline ends. CDR1 is SGHTA, CDR2 FQGTGA, per germline. The CDR3 is made up of 14 amino acids. CDR3 DNA: TGTGCCAGCAGCTTAAGGGGGGGACAATCTACGCAGTATTTT. It translates to CASSLRGGQSTQYF. Complete variable domain (other parts from reference TRBV7-3 and TRBJ2-3): GAGVSQTPSNKVTEKGKYVELRCDPISGHTALYWYRQSLGQGPEFLIYFQGTGAADDSGLPNDRFFAVRPEGSVSTLKIQRTERGDSAVYLCASSLRGGQSTQYFGPGTRLTVL.

This sequence joins TRBV7-9 and TRBJ2-5; maybe TRBD1 (5 bases). The CDR3 length is 14 residues. Between the trimmed V and J ends, which lost 2 bases and 4 bases, there was a span of 11 bases. Germline V gene data show CDR1 as SEHNR and CDR2 as FQNEAQ (reference sequence). CDR3: CASSLPERGETQYF. CDR3 nucleotides: TGTGCCAGCAGCTTACCAGAAAGGGGAGAGACCCAGTACTTC. The full variable domain, rest sourced from reference TRBV7-9 and TRBJ2-5, is DTGVSQNPRHKITKRGQNVTFRCDPISEHNRLYWYRQTLGQGPEFLTYFQNEAQLEKSRLLSDRFSAERPKGSFSTLEIQRTEQGDSAMYLCASSLPERGETQYFGPGTRLLVL.

This clone was seen once. This chain links TRBV7-3 with TRBJ1-1; D gene uncertain. The ends were cut back, 8 bases at V and 4 bases at J, with 17 bases in the middle. CDR1 is SGHTA and CDR2 is FQGTGA in the germline V gene. This CDR3 contains 14 residues. The CDR3 bases are TGTGCCAGCGGCTACGGCGGGCTCGGCACTGAAGCTTTCTTT. This encodes CASGYGGLGTEAFF.

The V and J genes are TRBV11-2 and TRBJ2-7; D gene ambiguous. The CDR3 covers 14 residues. V gave up 2 bases and J gave up 0 bases, with 8 bases separating them. The germline CDR1 and CDR2 sequences are SGHAT and FQNNGV. CDR3 in DNA: TGTGCCAGCAGCTTAATTACAGCCTCCTACGAGCAGTACTTC. Amino acids: CASSLITASYEQYF.

The rearrangement joins TRBV6-5 to TRBJ2-5, with TRBD1 as a possible D gene (6 bases). The CDR3 runs to 15 residues. Germline CDR1 reads MNHEY; CDR2 reads SVGAGI. Trimming left V 6 bases short and J 1 base short, with 15 bases between. The CDR3: CASRLRDITQETQYF. The DNA of the CDR3 is TGTGCCAGCAGACTCCGGGACATAACCCAAGAGACCCAGTACTTC.

The chain links TRBV9 to TRBJ2-7; D might be TRBD2 (7 bases). The CDR3 sequence is 11 residues long. Germline-derived CDR1 and CDR2 are SGDLS and YYNGEE. Trimming removed 7 bases at V and 7 bases at J, with 12 bases between. CDR3 nucleotides: TGTGCCAGCGGAGGGGGAGGGGAGCAGTACTTC. Translation: CASGGGGEQYF.

The V gene is TRBV21-1, the J gene TRBJ2-5; the table's D call, TRBD2, was not checked against the DNA. TRBV21-1 is shown as a pseudogene. The CDR3 runs to 13 residues. CDR3: CASSNTVQETQYF. As DNA, the CDR3 is TGTGCCAGCAGCAATACGGTCCAAGAGACCCAGTACTTC.

The rearrangement uses TRBV4-3 and TRBJ2-5, with D perhaps assigned TRBD1 or TRBD2 (5 bases each). This CDR3 has 16 residues. V lost 0 bases and J 5 bases, leaving 16 bases between the germline ends. The V gene's germline CDR1 is LGHNA and CDR2 YSLEER. CDR3: CASSQDGTTGLETQYF. In DNA form, the CDR3 reads TGCGCCAGCAGCCAAGACGGGACCACCGGGTTGGAGACCCAGTACTTC.

The genes are TRBV15 and TRBJ2-1, with 8 positions matching TRBD2. Germline-derived CDR1 and CDR2 are LNHNV and YYDKDF (reference sequence). J was trimmed by 8 bases and V by 3 bases; bases with no gene match: 6. This CDR3 is built from 14 residues. The CDR3 sequence: CATSSGGGIDEQFF. The CDR3 DNA reads as TGTGCCACCAGCAGCGGGGGGGGGATCGATGAGCAGTTCTTC. Complete variable domain (other parts from reference TRBV15 and TRBJ2-1): DAMVIQNPRYQVTQFGKPVTLSCSQTLNHNVMYWYQQKSSQAPKLLFHYYDKDFNNEADTPDNFQSRRPNTSFCFLDIRSPGLGDTAMYLCATSSGGGIDEQFFGPGTRLTVL.

This clone has just a few counts. As DNA, the CDR3 is TGTGCCAGCAGCTTAGCTAGCCTTGAAGCTTTCTTT. Residues: CASSLASLEAFF. The rearrangement links TRBV7-8 to TRBJ1-1; the D is unclear. The CDR3 is 12 residues long. Trimming pared 0 bases from V and 7 bases from J, leaving 6 bases between. Germline V gene sequence: CDR1 SGHVS, CDR2 FQNEAQ.

The rearrangement joins TRBV6-5 to TRBJ2-2, with TRBD2 as a possible D gene (5 bases). V lost 6 bases to trimming and J lost 6 bases, with 17 bases between them. The germline V gene encodes CDR1 MNHEY and CDR2 SVGAGI. This CDR3 comprises 15 residues. DNA of the CDR3: TGTGCCAGCAGACACCGCGTGAGGGCAGCCGGGGAGCTGTTTTTT. Translated, it gives CASRHRVRAAGELFF.

CDR3 DNA: TGTGCCAGTAGTATAGCCTTAAATAATTCACCCCTCCACTTT. Protein product: CASSIALNNSPLHF. The gene calls are TRBV19 and TRBJ1-6; D gene unclear. CDR1 and CDR2 from the germline V gene are LNHDA and SQIVND (reference sequence). V was trimmed by 1 base and J by 5 bases, leaving 6 bases between them. The CDR3 consists of 14 residues.

The rearrangement links TRBV9 to TRBJ2-5; tentatively, D is TRBD1 (6 bases). Germline V gene lookup returns CDR1 SGDLS and CDR2 YYNGEE. The CDR3 is made up of 14 amino acids. V was pared by 3 bases and J by 5 bases, with 14 bases between. CDR3 coding DNA: TGTGCCAGCAGCGCAAACAGGGTTGCCGAGACCCAGTACTTC. It yields the protein CASSANRVAETQYF.

The chain carries TRBV7-3 and TRBJ1-1; 7 bases fit TRBD1. The CDR3 covers 14 residues. Germline trimming cut 3 bases from V and 5 bases from J; bases unmatched to any gene: 6. Germline CDR1 and CDR2: SGHTA and FQGTGA. CDR3 region: CASSLTGFWTEAFF. CDR3 nucleotide sequence: TGTGCCAGCAGCTTGACAGGGTTTTGGACTGAAGCTTTCTTT.

The gene calls are TRBV4-3 and TRBJ2-7, with D unresolved. V was cut by 3 bases and J by 3 bases, with 15 bases left in between. Germline V gene sequence: CDR1 LGHNA, CDR2 YSLEER. The CDR3 is 15 amino acids. This CDR3 is CASSHRPPPDYEQYF. CDR3 sequence (DNA): TGCGCCAGCAGCCATCGGCCCCCACCGGACTACGAGCAGTACTTC.

V is TRBV5-4 and J is TRBJ1-1; D possibly corresponds to TRBD1 (6 bases). CDR3 length equals 11 residues. Trimming took off 5 bases at V and 8 bases at J, with 10 bases between the two ends. Germline V gene data show CDR1 as SGHNT and CDR2 as YYREEE (reference sequence). CDR3 in amino acids: CASSSGQEAFF. The CDR3 coding sequence is TGTGCCAGCAGTTCCGGACAGGAAGCTTTCTTT.

The genes are TRBV14 and TRBJ1-2; maybe TRBD1 (5 bases). CDR3 length: 13 amino acids. Germline V gene lookup returns CDR1 SGHDN and CDR2 FVKESK. The V gene lost 0 bases and the J gene lost 14 bases, with 16 bases spanning the gap. In nucleotides, the CDR3 is TGTGCCAGCAGCCAAGATTTACAGACAGCCAGGACCTTC. Its translation is CASSQDLQTARTF.

The chain is built from TRBV5-5 and TRBJ2-7; TRBD1 is a possible D gene (6 bases). This CDR3 has 12 amino acids. Germline CDR1 SGHKS, CDR2 YYEKEE (reference sequence). V was cut by 4 bases and J by 4 bases, with 9 bases left in between. The CDR3 sequence: CASSAQGYEQYF. The CDR3 DNA sequence: TGTGCCAGCAGCGCTCAGGGGTACGAGCAGTACTTC.

The chain is built from TRBV7-9 and TRBJ2-3; D gene ambiguous. Germline CDR1 is SEHNR and CDR2 is FQNEAQ (reference sequence). This CDR3 region has 13 residues. The V end lost 10 bases, the J end lost 0 bases, and 11 bases lay between the germline ends. The CDR3 DNA reads TGTGCCATCTTCACGACTAGCACAGATACGCAGTATTTT. Its translation is CAIFTTSTDTQYF.

The chain carries TRBV9 and TRBJ2-7; the D gene could be TRBD1 or TRBD2 (5 bases each). The CDR3 has 12 residues. Germline CDR1 SGDLS, CDR2 YYNGEE. Trimming took off 4 bases at V and 6 bases at J, with 11 bases between the two ends. The CDR3 protein is CASSSGSGEQYF. The CDR3 DNA follows: TGTGCCAGCAGCTCAGGGAGCGGCGAGCAGTACTTC. Combining the CDR3 with reference TRBV9 and TRBJ2-7 gives the whole variable domain DSGVTQTPKHLITATGQRVTLRCSPRSGDLSVYWYQQSLDQGLQFLIQYYNGEERAKGNILERFSAQQFPDLHSELNLSSLELGDSALYFCASSSGSGEQYFGPGTRLTVT.

V gene TRBV28 combines with J gene TRBJ2-5, with D unresolved. Germline CDR1 and CDR2: MDHEN and SYDVKM. With 1 base removed from V and 3 bases from J, the gap between germline ends came to 9 bases. The CDR3 loop spans 14 amino acids. The CDR3 region has the DNA TGTGCCAGCAGTTTATTTTCCAGAAAAGAGACCCAGTACTTC. This sequence encodes CASSLFSRKETQYF.